The 22 T cell receptor beta chains below come from one sample, sequenced in a study of blood T cell repertoires in COVID-19. Assay: immunoSEQ multiplex PCR; the TCRdb copy retains only in-frame clones and omits some. The sample includes about 100,000 clones, more than 75% seen only once; the top ten take under 3%. The sequenced material came from peripheral blood. The receptors were gathered from a man between 50 and 59 years old with active or convalescent COVID-19.

The J gene is TRBJ2-5, the V gene TRBV28; TRBD1 matches 8 bases. From germline, CDR1 is MDHEN and CDR2 SYDVKM. This CDR3 region has 15 residues. The ends lost 5 bases at V and 2 bases at J; junction bases unmatched: 7. The CDR3 region has the DNA TGTGCCAGCAGTGTACAGGGGGTCCGACAAGAGACCCAGTACTTC. It is translated as CASSVQGVRQETQYF. The variable domain in full, completed from reference TRBV28 and TRBJ2-5, reads DVKVTQSSRYLVKRTGEKVFLECVQDMDHENMFWYRQDPGLGLRLIYFSYDVKMKEKGDIPEGYSVSREKKERFSLILESASTNQTSMYLCASSVQGVRQETQYFGPGTRLLVL.

The chain is built from TRBV9 and TRBJ2-5, with unresolved D. The V gene's germline CDR1 is SGDLS and CDR2 YYNGEE. Deletions cut 2 bases from V and 5 bases from J, with 10 bases between. The CDR3 is made up of 13 amino acids. In nucleotides, the CDR3 is TGTGCCAGCAGCGTCCGGGTTGGGGAGACCCAGTACTTC. This sequence encodes CASSVRVGETQYF.

The CDR3 reads CASGTSGFQETQYF. The DNA for the CDR3 is TGTGCCAGCGGGACTAGCGGATTCCAAGAGACCCAGTACTTC. The chain carries TRBV6-5 and TRBJ2-5; TRBD2 aligns across 11 bases. The CDR3 contains 14 residues. Germline loops: CDR1 MNHEY, CDR2 SVGAGI. Unmatched junction bases numbered 3, after V lost 8 bases and J lost 1 base.

This clone was seen a few times. The chain joins TRBV19 to TRBJ1-1, with TRBD1 matching over 7 bases. The ends lost 4 bases at V and 1 base at J; junction bases unmatched: 3. The V gene's germline CDR1 is LNHDA and CDR2 SQIVND (reference sequence). This CDR3 comprises 14 residues. CDR3: CASSNQGGNTEAFF. The CDR3 DNA sequence: TGTGCCAGTAGTAATCAGGGGGGGAACACTGAAGCTTTCTTT.

This clone was seen a few times. The chain is built from TRBV5-4 and TRBJ2-1; TRBD1 matches 7 bases. CDR3 length: 16 residues. V was clipped by 4 bases and J by 0 bases; unmatched bases: 7. Germline lookup yields CDR1 SGHNT and CDR2 YYREEE (reference sequence). The CDR3 is CASSTTGVSSYNEQFF. CDR3 bases: TGTGCCAGCAGCACTACAGGGGTAAGCTCCTACAATGAGCAGTTCTTC.

The rearrangement uses TRBV10-3 and TRBJ1-6; 7 positions agree with TRBD1. V lost 0 bases and J lost 6; bases outside the gene matches: 5. The CDR3 is 16 amino acids. Germline loops: CDR1 ENHRY, CDR2 SYGVKD. CDR3 sequence: CAISESIGGINSPLHF. CDR3 coding DNA: TGTGCCATCAGTGAGTCTATAGGGGGCATTAATTCACCCCTCCACTTT.

J is TRBJ1-1 and V is TRBV28; a possible D gene is TRBD1 (5 bases). This CDR3 has 14 residues. V lost 7 bases and J 0 bases, leaving 12 bases between the germline ends. From germline, CDR1 is MDHEN and CDR2 SYDVKM. The CDR3 region is CASTPRQMNTEAFF. The CDR3 DNA sequence: TGTGCCAGCACCCCAAGACAGATGAACACTGAAGCTTTCTTT.

This sequence joins TRBV19 and TRBJ1-5; D remains unclear. Germline V CDR1 and CDR2: LNHDA, SQIVND (reference sequence). Trimming left V 4 bases short and J 4 bases short, with 11 bases between. The CDR3 covers 14 residues. This chain's CDR3 is CASSRAGANQPQHF. The CDR3 region has the DNA TGTGCCAGTAGTAGAGCGGGAGCTAATCAGCCCCAGCATTTT.

The CDR3 is CAIRDSSYEQYF. CDR3 in DNA: TGTGCCATCAGGGACAGCTCCTACGAGCAGTACTTC. The chain has TRBV10-3 and TRBJ2-7; tentatively, D is TRBD1 (6 bases). V lost 6 bases to trimming and J lost 0 bases, with 6 bases between them. The CDR3 totals 12 residues. In germline, CDR1 is ENHRY, CDR2 SYGVKD.

A single count supports this clone. The chain links TRBV2 to TRBJ2-1; 11 bases match TRBD1. The germline V gene encodes CDR1 SNHLY and CDR2 FYNNEI. This CDR3 comprises 14 residues. Unmatched junction bases numbered 11, after V lost 11 bases and J lost 8 bases. CDR3 DNA: TGTGCCCAGAGTCGGACAGGGGGCAGCGATGAGCAGTTCTTC. Amino acid sequence: CAQSRTGGSDEQFF.

The rearrangement links TRBV18 to TRBJ1-5, with a weak D call TRBD1 (5 bases). Germline CDR1 and CDR2: KGHSH and LQKENI. The CDR3 is 13 residues long. V lost 6 bases and J lost 4, with 10 bases in between. As DNA, the CDR3 is TGTGCCAGCTCCTCGACAGTTAATCAGCCCCAGCATTTT. As protein: CASSSTVNQPQHF.

The sample holds a few counts of this clone. In DNA, the CDR3 is TGTGCCTGGAACAGGGAGAGTTCACCCCTCCACTTT. Amino acids: CAWNRESSPLHF. The chain joins TRBV30 to TRBJ1-6; D is possibly TRBD1 (6 bases). The V end was cut by 4 bases, the J end by 9 bases, with 10 bases between. CDR3 length equals 12 residues. The germline gives CDR1 GTSNPN, CDR2 SVGIG (reference sequence).

This clone was detected only once. As DNA, the CDR3 is TGTGCCACCAGCAGGGGTCGCGGGTTCTCTAACACCGGGGAGCTGTTTTTT. It codes for CATSRGRGFSNTGELFF. The genes are TRBV15 and TRBJ2-2; D possibly corresponds to TRBD2 (5 bases). The CDR3 contains 17 residues. Germline CDR1 LNHNV, CDR2 YYDKDF (reference sequence). V was cut by 3 bases and J by 2 bases, with 16 bases left in between.

The rearrangement joins TRBV9 to TRBJ1-2, with 8 bases fitting TRBD1. Germline CDR1 SGDLS, CDR2 YYNGEE. The CDR3 covers 16 residues. V was clipped by 0 bases and J by 5 bases; unmatched bases: 9. The CDR3 protein is CASSVEGTGSLYGYTF. CDR3 coding DNA: TGTGCCAGCAGCGTAGAGGGGACAGGATCCCTATATGGCTACACCTTC.

The V gene is TRBV28, the J gene TRBJ2-2; D perhaps matches TRBD1 (6 bases). V shed 4 bases and J shed 3 bases, with 12 bases lying between them. CDR1 is MDHEN, CDR2 SYDVKM, per germline. The CDR3 runs 15 residues. CDR3 protein: CASSSGQKYTGELFF. As DNA, the CDR3 is TGTGCCAGCAGTTCAGGACAGAAATACACCGGGGAGCTGTTTTTT.

The V and J genes are TRBV6-2 or TRBV6-3 and TRBJ2-5; D is unresolved. Germline values: CDR1 MNHEY, CDR2 SVGEGT. Trimming cost V 4 bases and J 2 bases, with 5 bases left between them. The CDR3 is made up of 12 amino acids. The CDR3, as DNA: TGTGCCAGCAGTTGGCAGCAAGAGACCCAGTACTTC. The encoded protein is CASSWQQETQYF.

This rearrangement joins TRBV27 to TRBJ2-7, with 7 bases fitting TRBD1. V trimming: 8 bases; J trimming: 3 bases; junction bases outside the gene matches: 7. CDR3 size: 13 residues. Per germline, CDR1 MNHEY and CDR2 SMNVEV (reference sequence). The CDR3 is CASRTGHLYEQYF. The CDR3 DNA reads TGTGCCAGCCGGACAGGCCACCTCTACGAGCAGTACTTC.

CDR3 sequence: CASSPSQGGRDTQYF. CDR3 bases: TGTGCCAGTAGTCCATCGCAAGGGGGTCGCGATACGCAGTATTTT. The J gene is TRBJ2-3, the V gene TRBV19; a possible D gene is TRBD1 (6 bases). V gave up 5 bases and J gave up 6 bases, with 18 bases separating them. CDR1 and CDR2 from the germline V gene are LNHDA and SQIVND (reference sequence). The CDR3 loop spans 15 amino acids.

This sequence joins TRBV3-1 (or the pseudogene TRBV3-2) and TRBJ2-1; D remains ambiguous. Germline lookup yields CDR1 LGHDT and CDR2 YNNKEL (reference sequence). With 2 bases removed from V and 0 bases from J, the gap between germline ends came to 11 bases. This CDR3 spans 16 amino acids. The CDR3, as DNA: TGTGCCAGCAGCCAACCTCTACGAAGCTCCTACAATGAGCAGTTCTTC. It specifies CASSQPLRSSYNEQFF.

This chain connects TRBV6-5 to TRBJ2-1, with 8 bases fitting TRBD2. V was clipped by 7 bases and J by 8 bases; unmatched bases: 4. Germline lookup yields CDR1 MNHEY and CDR2 SVGAGI. The CDR3 spans 12 residues. The CDR3 protein is CASTAGGHEQFF. CDR3 in DNA: TGTGCCAGCACCGCGGGGGGTCATGAGCAGTTCTTC.

This rearrangement joins TRBV18 to TRBJ1-2; perhaps TRBD1 as D (6 bases). The CDR3 loop spans 15 amino acids. Germline lookup yields CDR1 KGHSH and CDR2 LQKENI. V lost 3 bases to trimming and J lost 2 bases, with 13 bases between them. The CDR3 bases are TGTGCCAGCTCACCGTTAGAACAGGGAAACTATGGCTACACCTTC. Amino acids: CASSPLEQGNYGYTF. Drawing the rest from reference TRBV18 and TRBJ1-2, the complete variable domain is NAGVMQNPRHLVRRRGQEARLRCSPMKGHSHVYWYRQLPEEGLKFMVYLQKENIIDESGMPKERFSAEFPKEGPSILRIQQVVRGDSAAYFCASSPLEQGNYGYTFGSGTRLTVV.

The V gene is TRBV25-1, the J gene TRBJ2-3, with 8 bases identical to TRBD2. CDR3 size: 15 residues. V trimming: 5 bases; J trimming: 5 bases; junction bases outside the gene matches: 9. Looked up from germline, CDR1 is MGHDK and CDR2 is SYGVNS. CDR3: CASSPTGGPEDTQYF. DNA of the CDR3: TGTGCCAGCAGTCCAACGGGGGGGCCGGAAGATACGCAGTATTTT.